Each of the 4 T cell receptor beta chains below was sequenced from the same sample in a study of cytomegalovirus exposure and HLA in healthy donors (dated by TCRdb to the late 2010s). To prepare the library, the immunoSEQ multiplex PCR assay was applied. A mixture of 60 forward primers for TCR Vbeta segments and 13 reverse primers for TCR Jbeta segments was used in the multiplex PCR. Here the immuneACCESS table is served through TCRdb, limited to in-frame sequences with V and J called. Missing clones are a known gap in these copies; in checked studies unresolved V genes cover under half, and the rest lacks a known reason. The table for this sample lists about 240,000 clones; around 81% of them were counted only once. About 7.3% of the sample goes to the ten largest clones. The sample comprised PBMCs. The receptors originated from a woman aged 55-69 years in good health and CMV-seropositive.

V gene TRBV6-6 combines with J gene TRBJ1-1; D may be TRBD1 (6 bases). In germline, CDR1 is MNHNY, CDR2 SVGAGI (reference sequence). Trimming shortened V by 4 bases and J by 5 bases, and 14 bases separated the two germline ends. This CDR3 is 14 amino acids long. The CDR3, as DNA: TGTGCCAGCAGTTTTGTCAGGGGTGAGACTGAAGCTTTCTTT. Translating gives CASSFVRGETEAFF.

The rearrangement uses TRBV15 and TRBJ2-7, with TRBD2 identical over 7 bases. Trimming cost V 0 bases and J 6 bases; bases outside gene matches: 5. The CDR3 totals 14 residues. Per germline, CDR1 LNHNV and CDR2 YYDKDF (reference sequence). CDR3 residues: CATSREGGGSEQYF. The CDR3 DNA follows: TGTGCCACCAGCAGAGAGGGGGGGGGTTCCGAGCAGTACTTC.

This sequence joins TRBV27 and TRBJ2-2; D perhaps matches TRBD2 (6 bases). Germline loops: CDR1 MNHEY, CDR2 SMNVEV (reference sequence). V was pared by 3 bases and J by 8 bases, with 19 bases between. The CDR3 spans 16 residues. The CDR3 is CASSFLKDLEGGELFF. The CDR3 bases are TGTGCCAGCAGTTTTTTAAAGGACCTGGAGGGTGGGGAGCTGTTTTTT.

This clone has a single count. The chain uses TRBV19 and TRBJ2-5, with 10 bases matching TRBD1. This CDR3 comprises 15 residues. From germline, CDR1 is LNHDA and CDR2 SQIVND (reference sequence). The V gene end was trimmed by 7 bases and the J gene end by 4 bases; junction bases not matched to a gene: 9. CDR3: CASTGTGDRRETQYF. In DNA form, the CDR3 reads TGTGCCAGTACCGGGACAGGGGACCGCCGAGAGACCCAGTACTTC.